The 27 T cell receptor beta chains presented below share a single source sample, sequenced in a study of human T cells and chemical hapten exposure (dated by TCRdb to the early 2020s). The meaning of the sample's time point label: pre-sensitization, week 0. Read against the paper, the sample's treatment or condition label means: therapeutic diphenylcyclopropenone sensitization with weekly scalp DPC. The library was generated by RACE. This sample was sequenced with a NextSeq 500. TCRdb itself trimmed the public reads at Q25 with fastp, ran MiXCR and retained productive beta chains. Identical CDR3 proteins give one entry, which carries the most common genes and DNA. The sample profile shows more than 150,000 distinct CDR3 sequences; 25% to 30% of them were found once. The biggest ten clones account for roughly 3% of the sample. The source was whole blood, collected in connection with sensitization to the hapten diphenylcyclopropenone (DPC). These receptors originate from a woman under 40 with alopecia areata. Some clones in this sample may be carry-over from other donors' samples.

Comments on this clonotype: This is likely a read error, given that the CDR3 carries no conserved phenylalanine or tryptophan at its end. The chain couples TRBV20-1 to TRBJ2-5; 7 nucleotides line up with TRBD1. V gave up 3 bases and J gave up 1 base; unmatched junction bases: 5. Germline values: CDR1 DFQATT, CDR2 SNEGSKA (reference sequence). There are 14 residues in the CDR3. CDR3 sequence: CSASGGQAQETQYS. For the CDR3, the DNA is TGCAGTGCTAGTGGTGGACAGGCCCAAGAGACCCAGTACTCC.

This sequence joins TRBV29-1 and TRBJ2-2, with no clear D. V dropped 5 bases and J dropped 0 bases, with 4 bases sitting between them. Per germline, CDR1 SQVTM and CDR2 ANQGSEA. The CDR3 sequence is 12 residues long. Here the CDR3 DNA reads TGCAGCGTTACCACGAACACCGGGGAGCTGTTTTTT. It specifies CSVTTNTGELFF.

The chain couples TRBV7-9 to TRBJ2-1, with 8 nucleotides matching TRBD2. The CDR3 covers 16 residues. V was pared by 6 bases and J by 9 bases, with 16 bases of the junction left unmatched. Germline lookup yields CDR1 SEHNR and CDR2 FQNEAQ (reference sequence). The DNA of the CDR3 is TGTGCCAGCAGACATCCCGGGACTAGAGCCAACGCTGAGCAGTTCTTC. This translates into CASRHPGTRANAEQFF.

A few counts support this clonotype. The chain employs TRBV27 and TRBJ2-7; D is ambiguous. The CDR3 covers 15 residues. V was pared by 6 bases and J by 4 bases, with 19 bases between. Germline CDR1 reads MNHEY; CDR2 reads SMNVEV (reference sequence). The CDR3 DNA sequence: TGTGCCAGCAGCCCCAAACACGATAGGGTGTACGAGCAGTACTTC. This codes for CASSPKHDRVYEQYF.

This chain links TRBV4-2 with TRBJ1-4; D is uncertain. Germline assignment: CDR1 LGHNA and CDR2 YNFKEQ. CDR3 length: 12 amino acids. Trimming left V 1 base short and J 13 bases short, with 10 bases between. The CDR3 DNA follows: TGTGCCAGCAGCCAAGCGCGAAGGCTACTGTTTTTT. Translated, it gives CASSQARRLLFF.

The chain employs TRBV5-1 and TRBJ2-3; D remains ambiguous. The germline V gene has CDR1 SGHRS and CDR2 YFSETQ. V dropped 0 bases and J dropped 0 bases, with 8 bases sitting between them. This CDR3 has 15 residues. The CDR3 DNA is TGCGCCAGCAGCTTGGCCTATCCCAGCACAGATACGCAGTATTTT. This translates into CASSLAYPSTDTQYF.

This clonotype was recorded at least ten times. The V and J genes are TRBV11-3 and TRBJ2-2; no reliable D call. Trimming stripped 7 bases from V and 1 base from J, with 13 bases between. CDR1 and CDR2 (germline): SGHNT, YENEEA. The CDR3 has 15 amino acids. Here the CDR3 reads CASTQSVMNTGELFF. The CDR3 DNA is TGTGCCAGCACCCAGTCGGTTATGAACACCGGGGAGCTGTTTTTT.

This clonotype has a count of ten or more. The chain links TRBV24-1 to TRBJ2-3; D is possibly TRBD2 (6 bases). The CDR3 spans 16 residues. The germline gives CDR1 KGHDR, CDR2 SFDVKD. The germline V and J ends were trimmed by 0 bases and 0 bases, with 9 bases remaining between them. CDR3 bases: TGTGCCACCAGTGATTTGATCGGGACTAGCACAGATACGCAGTATTTT. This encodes CATSDLIGTSTDTQYF.

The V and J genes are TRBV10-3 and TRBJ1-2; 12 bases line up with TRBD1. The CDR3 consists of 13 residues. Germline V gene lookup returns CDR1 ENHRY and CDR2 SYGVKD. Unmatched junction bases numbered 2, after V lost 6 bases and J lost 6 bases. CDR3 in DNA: TGTGCCATCAGAGGGACAGGGGGCGATGGCTACACCTTC. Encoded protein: CAIRGTGGDGYTF.

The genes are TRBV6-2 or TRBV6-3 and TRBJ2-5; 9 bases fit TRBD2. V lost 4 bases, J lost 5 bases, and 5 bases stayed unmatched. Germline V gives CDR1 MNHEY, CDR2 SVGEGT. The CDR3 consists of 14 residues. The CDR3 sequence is CASSSAGGLETQYF. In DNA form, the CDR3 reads TGTGCCAGCAGTTCCGCGGGGGGGCTGGAGACCCAGTACTTC.

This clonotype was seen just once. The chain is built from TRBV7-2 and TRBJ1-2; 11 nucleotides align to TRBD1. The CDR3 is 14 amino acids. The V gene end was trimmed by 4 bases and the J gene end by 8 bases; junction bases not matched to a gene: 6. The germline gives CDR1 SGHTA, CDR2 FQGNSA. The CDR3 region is CASSSGQGVWGYTF. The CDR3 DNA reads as TGTGCCAGCAGCTCGGGACAGGGGGTGTGGGGCTACACCTTC.

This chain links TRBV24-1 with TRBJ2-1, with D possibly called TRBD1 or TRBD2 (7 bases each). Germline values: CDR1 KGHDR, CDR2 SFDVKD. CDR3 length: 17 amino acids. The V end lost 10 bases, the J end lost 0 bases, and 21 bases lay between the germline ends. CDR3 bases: TGTGCCACTTCAGGGGGGGAGGGGGAGAGCTCCTACAATGAGCAGTTCTTC. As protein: CATSGGEGESSYNEQFF.

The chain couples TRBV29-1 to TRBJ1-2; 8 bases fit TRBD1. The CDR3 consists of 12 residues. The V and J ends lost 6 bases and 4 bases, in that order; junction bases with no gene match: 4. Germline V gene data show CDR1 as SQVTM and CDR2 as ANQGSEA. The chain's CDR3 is CSVADRAYGYTF. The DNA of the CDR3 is TGCAGCGTGGCGGACAGGGCCTATGGCTACACCTTC.

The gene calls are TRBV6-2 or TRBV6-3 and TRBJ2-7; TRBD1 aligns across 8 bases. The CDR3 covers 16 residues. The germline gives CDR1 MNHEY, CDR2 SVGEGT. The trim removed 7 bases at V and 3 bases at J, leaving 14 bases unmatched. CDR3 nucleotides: TGTGCCAGCACTTCACCCCCGGACAGGGTAAACTACGAGCAGTACTTC. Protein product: CASTSPPDRVNYEQYF.

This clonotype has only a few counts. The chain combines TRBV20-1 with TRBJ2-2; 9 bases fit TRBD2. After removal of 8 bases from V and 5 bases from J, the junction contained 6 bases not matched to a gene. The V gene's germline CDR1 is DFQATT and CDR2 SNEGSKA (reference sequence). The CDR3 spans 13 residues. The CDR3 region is CSPLLAGTGELFF. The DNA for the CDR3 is TGCAGTCCCCTTCTAGCGGGGACCGGGGAGCTGTTTTTT.

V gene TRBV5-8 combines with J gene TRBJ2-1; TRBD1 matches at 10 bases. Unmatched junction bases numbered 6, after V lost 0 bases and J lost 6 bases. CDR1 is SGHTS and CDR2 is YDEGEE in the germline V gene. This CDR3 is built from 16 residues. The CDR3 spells CASSLGWDRGSNEQFF. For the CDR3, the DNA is TGTGCCAGCAGCTTGGGCTGGGACAGGGGTTCCAATGAGCAGTTCTTC. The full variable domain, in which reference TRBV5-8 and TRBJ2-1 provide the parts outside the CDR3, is EAGVTQSPTHLIKTRGQQATLRCSPISGHTSVYWYQQALGLGLQFLLWYDEGEERNRGNFPPRFSGRQFPNYSSELNVNALELEDSALYLCASSLGWDRGSNEQFFGPGTRLTVL.

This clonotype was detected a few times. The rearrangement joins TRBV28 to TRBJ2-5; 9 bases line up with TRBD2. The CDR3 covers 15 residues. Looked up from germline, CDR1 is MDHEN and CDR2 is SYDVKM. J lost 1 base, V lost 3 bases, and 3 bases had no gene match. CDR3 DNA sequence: TGTGCCAGCAGTTTCGCTAGCGGGGCCCAAGAGACCCAGTACTTC. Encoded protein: CASSFASGAQETQYF.

The CDR3 DNA follows: TGCAGCGTCGTGCGACTAGCGGGCACAGATACGCAGTATTTT. Its translation is CSVVRLAGTDTQYF. The chain uses TRBV29-1 and TRBJ2-3; 9 positions agree with TRBD2. Per the germline V gene, CDR1 is SQVTM and CDR2 is ANQGSEA. V lost 6 bases to trimming and J lost 1 base; unmatched junction nucleotides: 5. This CDR3 is 14 amino acids long.

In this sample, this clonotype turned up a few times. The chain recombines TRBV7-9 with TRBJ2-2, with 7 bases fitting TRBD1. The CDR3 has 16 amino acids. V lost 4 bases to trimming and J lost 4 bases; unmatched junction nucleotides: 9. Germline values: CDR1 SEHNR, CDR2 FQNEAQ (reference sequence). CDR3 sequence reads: CASSSPGTVSTGELFF. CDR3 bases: TGTGCCAGCAGCTCACCCGGGACAGTGAGCACCGGGGAGCTGTTTTTT.

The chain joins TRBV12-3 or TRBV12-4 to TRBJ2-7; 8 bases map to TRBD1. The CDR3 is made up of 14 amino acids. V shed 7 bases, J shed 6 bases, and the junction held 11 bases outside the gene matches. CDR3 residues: CASTTGQGPLEQYF. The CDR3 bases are TGTGCCAGCACCACCGGACAGGGCCCTCTCGAGCAGTACTTC.

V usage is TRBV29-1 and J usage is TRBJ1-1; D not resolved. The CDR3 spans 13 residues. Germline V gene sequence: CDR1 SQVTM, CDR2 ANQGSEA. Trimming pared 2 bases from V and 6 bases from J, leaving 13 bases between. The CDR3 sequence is CSVEIQRASEAFF. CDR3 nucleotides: TGCAGCGTTGAAATACAGAGGGCTTCTGAAGCTTTCTTT.

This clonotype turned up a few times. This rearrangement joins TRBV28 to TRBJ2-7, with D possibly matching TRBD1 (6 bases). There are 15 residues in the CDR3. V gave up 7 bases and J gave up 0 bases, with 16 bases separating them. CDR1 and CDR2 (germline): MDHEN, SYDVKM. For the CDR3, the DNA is TGTGCCAGCACCACTTCGGACAGTTCCTCCTACGAGCAGTACTTC. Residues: CASTTSDSSSYEQYF.

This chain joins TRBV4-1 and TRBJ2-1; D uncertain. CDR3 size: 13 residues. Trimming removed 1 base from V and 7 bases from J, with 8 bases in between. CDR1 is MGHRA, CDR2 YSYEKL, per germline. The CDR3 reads CASSQASRNEQFF. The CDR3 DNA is TGCGCCAGCAGCCAAGCATCCAGGAATGAGCAGTTCTTC.

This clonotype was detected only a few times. In nucleotides, the CDR3 is TGTGCCAGTGGATCGATGGCGGGGTCCGGGGAGCTGTTTTTT. Amino acids: CASGSMAGSGELFF. The V gene is TRBV19, the J gene TRBJ2-2, with D maybe TRBD2 (6 bases). The V gene's germline CDR1 is LNHDA and CDR2 SQIVND (reference sequence). This CDR3 spans 14 amino acids. V was trimmed by 8 bases and J by 6 bases, leaving 16 bases between them. The full variable domain, rest sourced from reference TRBV19 and TRBJ2-2, is DGGITQSPKYLFRKEGQNVTLSCEQNLNHDAMYWYRQDPGQGLRLIYYSQIVNDFQKGDIAEGYSVSREKKESFPLTVTSAQKNPTAFYLCASGSMAGSGELFFGEGSRLTVL.

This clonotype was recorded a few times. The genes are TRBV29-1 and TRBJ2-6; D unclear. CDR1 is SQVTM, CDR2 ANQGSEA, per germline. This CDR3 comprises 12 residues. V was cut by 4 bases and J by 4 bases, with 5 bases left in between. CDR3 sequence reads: CSVVVGANVLTF. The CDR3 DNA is TGCAGCGTTGTCGTCGGGGCCAACGTCCTGACTTTC.

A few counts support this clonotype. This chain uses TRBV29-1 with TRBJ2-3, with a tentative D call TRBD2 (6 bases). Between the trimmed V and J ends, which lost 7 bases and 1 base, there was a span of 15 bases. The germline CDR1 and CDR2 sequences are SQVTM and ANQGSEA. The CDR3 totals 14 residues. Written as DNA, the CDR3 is TGCAGCGCTATGAACACGGGAGGCACAGATACGCAGTATTTT. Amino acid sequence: CSAMNTGGTDTQYF.

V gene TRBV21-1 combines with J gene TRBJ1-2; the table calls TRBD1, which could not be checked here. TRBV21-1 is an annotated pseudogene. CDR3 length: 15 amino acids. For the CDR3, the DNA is TGTGCCAGCAGCAAACGGGGGGACAGGAACTATGGCTACACCTTC. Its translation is CASSKRGDRNYGYTF.